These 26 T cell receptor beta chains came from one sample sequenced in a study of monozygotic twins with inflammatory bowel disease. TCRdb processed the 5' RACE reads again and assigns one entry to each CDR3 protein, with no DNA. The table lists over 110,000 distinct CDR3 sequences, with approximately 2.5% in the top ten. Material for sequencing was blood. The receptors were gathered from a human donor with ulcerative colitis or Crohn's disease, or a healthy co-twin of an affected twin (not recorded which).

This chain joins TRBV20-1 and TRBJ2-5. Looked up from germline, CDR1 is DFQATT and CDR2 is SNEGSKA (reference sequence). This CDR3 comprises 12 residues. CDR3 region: CSARGPRQTQYF.

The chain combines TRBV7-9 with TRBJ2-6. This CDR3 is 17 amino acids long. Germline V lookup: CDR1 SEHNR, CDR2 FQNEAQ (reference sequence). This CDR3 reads CASSLAVSSSGANVLTF.

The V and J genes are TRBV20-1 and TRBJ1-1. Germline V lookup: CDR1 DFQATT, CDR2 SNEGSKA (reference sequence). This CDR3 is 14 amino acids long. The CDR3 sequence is CSARDTAENTEAFF.

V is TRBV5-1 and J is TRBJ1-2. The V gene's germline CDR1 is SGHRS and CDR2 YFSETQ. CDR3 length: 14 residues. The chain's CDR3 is CASSLETPNYGYTF.

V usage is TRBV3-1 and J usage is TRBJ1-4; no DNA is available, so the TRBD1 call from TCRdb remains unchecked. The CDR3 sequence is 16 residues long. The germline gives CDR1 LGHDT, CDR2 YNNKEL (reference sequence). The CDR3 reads CASSQGGGISNEKLFF.

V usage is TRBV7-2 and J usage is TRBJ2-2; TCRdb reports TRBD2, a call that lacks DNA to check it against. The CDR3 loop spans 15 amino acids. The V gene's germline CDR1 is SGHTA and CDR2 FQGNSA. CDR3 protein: CASSLGGLHTGELFF.

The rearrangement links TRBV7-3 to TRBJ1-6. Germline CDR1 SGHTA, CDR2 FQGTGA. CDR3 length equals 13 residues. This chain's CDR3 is CASSLGPDRSLHF.

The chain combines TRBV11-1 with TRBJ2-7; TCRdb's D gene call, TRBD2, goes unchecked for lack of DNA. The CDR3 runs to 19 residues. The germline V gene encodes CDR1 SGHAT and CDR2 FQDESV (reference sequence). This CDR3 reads CASSLDRDSRWRSSYEQYF.

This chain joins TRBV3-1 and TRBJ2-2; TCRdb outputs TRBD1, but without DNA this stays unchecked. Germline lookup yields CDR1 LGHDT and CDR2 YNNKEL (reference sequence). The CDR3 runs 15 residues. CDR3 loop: CASSPWTGRTGELFF.

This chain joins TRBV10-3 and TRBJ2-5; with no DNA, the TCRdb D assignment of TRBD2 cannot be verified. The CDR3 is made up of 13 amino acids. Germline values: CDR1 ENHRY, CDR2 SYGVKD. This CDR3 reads CAISAAGGETQYF.

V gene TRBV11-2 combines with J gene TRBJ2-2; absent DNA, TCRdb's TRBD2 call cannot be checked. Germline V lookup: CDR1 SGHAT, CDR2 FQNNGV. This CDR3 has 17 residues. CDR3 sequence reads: CASSLRSGLAGAGELFF. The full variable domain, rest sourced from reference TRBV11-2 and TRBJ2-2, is EAGVAQSPRYKIIEKRQSVAFWCNPISGHATLYWYQQILGQGPKLLIQFQNNGVVDDSQLPKDRFSAERLKGVDSTLKIQPAKLEDSAVYLCASSLRSGLAGAGELFFGEGSRLTVL.

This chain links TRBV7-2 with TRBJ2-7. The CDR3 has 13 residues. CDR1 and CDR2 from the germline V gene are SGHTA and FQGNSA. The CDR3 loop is CASSFAFSYEQYF. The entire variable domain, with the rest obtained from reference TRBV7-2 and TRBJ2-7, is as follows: GAGVSQSPSNKVTEKGKDVELRCDPISGHTALYWYRQSLGQGLEFLIYFQGNSAPDKSGLPSDRFSAERTGGSVSTLTIQRTQQEDSAVYLCASSFAFSYEQYFGPGTRLTVT.

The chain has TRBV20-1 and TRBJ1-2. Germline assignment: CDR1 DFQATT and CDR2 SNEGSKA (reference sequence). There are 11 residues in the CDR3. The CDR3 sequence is CSARSTYGYTF.

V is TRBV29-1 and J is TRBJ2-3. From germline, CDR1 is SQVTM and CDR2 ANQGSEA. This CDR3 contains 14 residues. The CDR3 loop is CSVVSRLSTDTQYF.

This chain's CDR3 is CASSRGWGIDEQYF. This rearrangement joins TRBV6-1 to TRBJ2-7. CDR3 length: 14 residues. Per the germline V gene, CDR1 is MNHNS and CDR2 is SASEGT.

The chain's CDR3 is CSAGQGAWYTGELFF. This sequence joins TRBV20-1 and TRBJ2-2; absent DNA, TCRdb's TRBD1 call cannot be checked. CDR1 and CDR2 (germline): DFQATT, SNEGSKA (reference sequence). This CDR3 spans 15 amino acids.

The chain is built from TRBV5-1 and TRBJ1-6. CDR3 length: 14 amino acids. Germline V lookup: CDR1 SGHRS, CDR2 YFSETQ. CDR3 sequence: CASSLSHTSSPLHF.

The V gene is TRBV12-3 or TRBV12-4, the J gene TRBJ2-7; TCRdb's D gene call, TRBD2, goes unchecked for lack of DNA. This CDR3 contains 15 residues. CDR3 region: CASSSRTRLSYEQYF.

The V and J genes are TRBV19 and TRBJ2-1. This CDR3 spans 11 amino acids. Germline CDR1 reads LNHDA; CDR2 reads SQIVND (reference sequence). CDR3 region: CASSISYEQFF.

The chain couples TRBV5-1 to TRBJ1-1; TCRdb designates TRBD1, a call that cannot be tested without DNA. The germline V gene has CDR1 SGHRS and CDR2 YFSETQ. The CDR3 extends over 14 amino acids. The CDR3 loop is CASSLGGGDTEAFF.

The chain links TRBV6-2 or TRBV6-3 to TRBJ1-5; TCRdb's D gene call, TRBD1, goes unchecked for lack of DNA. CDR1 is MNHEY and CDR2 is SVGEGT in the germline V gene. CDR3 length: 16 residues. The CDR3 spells CASSYSTWGPNEPQHF.

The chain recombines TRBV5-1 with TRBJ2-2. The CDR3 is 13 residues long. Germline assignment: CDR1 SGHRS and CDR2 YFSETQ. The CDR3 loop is CASSSLPTGELFF.

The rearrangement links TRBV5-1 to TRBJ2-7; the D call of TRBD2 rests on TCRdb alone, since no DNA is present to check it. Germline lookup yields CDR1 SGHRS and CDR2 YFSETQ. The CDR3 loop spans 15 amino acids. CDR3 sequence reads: CASSLGQGRDYEQYF.

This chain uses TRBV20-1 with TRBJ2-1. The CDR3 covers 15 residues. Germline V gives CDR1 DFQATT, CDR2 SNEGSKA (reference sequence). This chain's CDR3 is CSASSLGSSYNEQFF.

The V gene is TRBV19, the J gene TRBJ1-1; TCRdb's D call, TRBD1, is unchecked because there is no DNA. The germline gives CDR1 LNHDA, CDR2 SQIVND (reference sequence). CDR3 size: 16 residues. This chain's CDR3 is CASSIEIGALNTEAFF.

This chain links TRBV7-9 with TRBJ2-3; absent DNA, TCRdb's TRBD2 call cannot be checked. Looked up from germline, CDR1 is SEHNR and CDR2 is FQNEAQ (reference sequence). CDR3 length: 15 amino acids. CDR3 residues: CASSPPGLADDTQYF.